The entry that follows covers one T cell receptor (beta chain) sequence. Antigen unknown. Here immunoSEQ multiplex PCR was the method, and the copy in TCRdb shows in-frame clones only, minus some. Among tens of thousands of clones listed, 75% to 90% were seen once. The data are from a study of OX40 agonist ivuxolimab in advanced cancers. Study overall: Prior therapy, whether anti-PD-1, anti-PD-L1 or anti-CTLA-4, was allowed, and 40% had some. Overall study findings and caveats: At 0.1 to 3.0 mg/kg and by week 6, CD4+ and CD8+ T cells in the blood had expanded clonally. Expanded clones were, on average, more numerous among CD8+ T cells than CD4+.

The investigators sampled blood at baseline, at cycle 4 day 1, and at cycle 7 day 1. The clonotype comes from an adult with an advanced solid tumor such as melanoma, head and neck, liver or kidney cancer. Sample: CD4+ or CD8+ T cells sorted from blood, taken in a trial of the OX40 agonist ivuxolimab.

CDR3 sequence reads: CASSPTRGNEQFF. In DNA form, the CDR3 reads TGTGCCAGCAGCCCAACAAGGGGGAATGAGCAGTTCTTC. The chain links TRBV7-3 to TRBJ2-1; D perhaps matches TRBD1 (6 bases). This CDR3 is built from 13 residues. Trimming removed 5 bases from V and 7 bases from J, with 12 bases in between. The germline V gene has CDR1 SGHTA and CDR2 FQGTGA.